This TCR beta chain appears in the sequencing data of a study of cytomegalovirus exposure and HLA in healthy donors. About the study: A prior analysis found some 110 million unique TCR beta sequences from 150 million to 200 million T cells. In an early release, HLA-typed donors contributed approximately 80 million unique TCR sequences. Findings and limits, study-wide: The study recorded 150 to 200 TCR beta chains that were cytomegalovirus-associated. Analyses of presence/absence relied on an assumption of roughly uniform sequencing depth across donors.

In the PCR, 60 Vbeta and 13 Jbeta primers were used. The table came from immunoSEQ multiplex PCR; TCRdb's copy has only in-frame clones and leaves some out. The table lists about 120,000 clones, 75% to 80% of them singletons, with roughly 3.5% in the top ten. In regard to this clone: What it binds is not known.

The ends were cut back, 0 bases at V and 1 base at J, with 6 bases in the middle. This CDR3 has 13 residues. Germline values: CDR1 GTSNPN, CDR2 SVGIG (reference sequence). This sequence originates from a woman under 40 in good health and CMV-seropositive. The rearrangement links TRBV30 to TRBJ1-1; D call uncertain. The sample was PBMCs. The CDR3 reads CAWSVHGNTEAFF. Here the CDR3 DNA reads TGTGCCTGGAGTGTACATGGGAACACTGAAGCTTTCTTT.